This T cell receptor (beta chain) was sequenced during a study of T cell changes during pregnancy in multiple sclerosis. The assay was immunoSEQ multiplex PCR, and TCRdb's table has in-frame clones only and misses some. The table has more than 85,000 clones, approximately 94% seen once; the top ten hold 0.7% to 0.9%. The CDR3 has 18 amino acids. V lost 4 bases, J lost 5 bases, and 14 bases stayed unmatched. Germline CDR1 SEHNR, CDR2 FQNEAQ (reference sequence). V usage is TRBV7-9 and J usage is TRBJ2-5, with 12 bases fitting TRBD1. The source is a female donor with multiple sclerosis, enrolled in a pregnancy study. The sequenced sample was peripheral blood, obtained before pregnancy. The CDR3 loop reads CASSWGPGQGAEVETQYF. The CDR3 nucleotides read TGTGCCAGCAGCTGGGGACCGGGACAGGGGGCTGAAGTGGAGACCCAGTACTTC.